The rows below give T cell receptor beta chains drawn from one sample of a study of CD8 T cells in Susac syndrome. One entry per CDR3 protein, called by TCRdb with MiXCR from the immunoSEQ multiplex PCR reads. The table includes about 150,000 distinct CDR3 sequences, 85% to 95% detected once. Sequenced: CD4+ T cells from PBMCs. Receptor source: a human donor with Susac syndrome. Both conserved end residues are part of each CDR3. D genes are given only for firm matches. The size entry is marked missing in some rows and otherwise reads once, few, many or a size class.

v_gene	abundance	d_gene	j_gene	CDR3aa	CDR3nt
TRBV2	NA	NA	TRBJ2-5	CASNELGPETQYF	TGTGCCAGCAACGAGCTCGGGCCAGAGACCCAGTACTTC
TRBV5-1	NA	TRBD2	TRBJ2-3	CASSRSGGDTQYF	TGCGCCAGCAGCCGTTCCGGGGGGGATACGCAGTATTTT
TRBV6-2/TRBV6-3	once	NA	TRBJ1-2	CASSWRQNHGYTF	TGTGCCAGCAGTTGGAGGCAGAATCATGGCTACACCTTC
TRBV20-1	NA	NA	TRBJ1-6	CSAWTVEGIPLHF	TGCAGTGCATGGACGGTGGAGGGAATACCCCTCCACTTT
TRBV12-3/TRBV12-4	once	NA	TRBJ1-5	CASSLGPRNQPQHF	TGTGCCAGCAGTTTAGGCCCTCGGAATCAGCCCCAGCATTTT
TRBV5-4	NA	NA	TRBJ2-2	CASSRTDAGELFF	TGTGCCAGCAGCCGGACAGACGCCGGGGAGCTGTTTTTT
TRBV15	NA	NA	TRBJ2-1	CATSRGQASEQFF	TGTGCCACCAGCAGAGGTCAAGCGTCGGAGCAGTTCTTC
TRBV29-1	NA	TRBD1	TRBJ1-1	CSVQGRDRVGAFF	TGCAGCGTCCAGGGGAGGGACAGGGTCGGAGCTTTCTTT
TRBV5-6	NA	TRBD2	TRBJ2-2	CASSLGLAKRAGELFF	TGTGCCAGCAGCCTCGGACTAGCGAAACGAGCCGGGGAGCTGTTTTTT
TRBV9	NA	NA	TRBJ2-2	CASSSQDGYFGGELFF	TGTGCCAGCAGCTCTCAGGACGGCTATTTTGGCGGGGAGCTGTTTTTT
TRBV11-2	NA	TRBD2	TRBJ2-5	CASSYPERGQETQYF	TGTGCCAGCAGCTACCCTGAGCGGGGTCAGGAGACCCAGTACTTC
TRBV7-2	once	NA	TRBJ1-3	CASSLRAAGNTIYF	TGTGCCAGCAGCCTTAGGGCGGCGGGCAACACCATATATTTT
TRBV7-8	NA	NA	TRBJ1-5	CASHVTTGTQPQHF	TGTGCCAGCCACGTCACTACAGGAACTCAGCCCCAGCATTTT
TRBV4-1	NA	TRBD1	TRBJ1-1	CASVGGTVGTEAFF	TGCGCCAGCGTTGGAGGGACAGTGGGCACTGAAGCTTTCTTT
TRBV9	NA	TRBD2	TRBJ2-5	CASSERGDPQETQYF	TGTGCCAGCAGCGAGCGGGGGGACCCACAAGAGACCCAGTACTTC
TRBV5-1	NA	TRBD2	TRBJ2-5	CASRPLAGEETQYF	TGCGCCAGCAGGCCCTTAGCGGGGGAAGAGACCCAGTACTTC
TRBV12-3/TRBV12-4	once	NA	TRBJ2-7	CASSLTWGEQYF	TGTGCCAGCAGCTTAACCTGGGGGGAGCAGTACTTC
TRBV7-9	NA	NA	TRBJ1-1	CASSLGTAEGAFF	TGTGCCAGCAGCTTAGGGACAGCCGAGGGAGCTTTCTTT
TRBV12-3/TRBV12-4	NA	TRBD2	TRBJ2-1	CASSFSGGYNEQFF	TGTGCCAGCAGTTTTAGCGGGGGGTACAATGAGCAGTTCTTC
TRBV29-1	NA	NA	TRBJ1-1	CSVVNTEAFF	TGCAGCGTAGTAAACACTGAAGCTTTCTTT
TRBV19	NA	NA	TRBJ1-5	CASSPSRVMYNQPQHF	TGTGCCAGTAGTCCCTCCAGGGTAATGTATAATCAGCCCCAGCATTTT
TRBV5-1	once	NA	TRBJ1-1	CASSGGGSGNTEAFF	TGCGCCAGCAGCGGCGGCGGGAGTGGGAACACTGAAGCTTTCTTT
TRBV29-1	once	TRBD1	TRBJ1-5	CSVSQGAEQPQHF	TGCAGCGTCTCACAGGGGGCGGAGCAGCCCCAGCATTTT
TRBV10-3	NA	NA	TRBJ1-6	CAISESARAGMNSPLHF	TGTGCCATCAGTGAGTCCGCAAGGGCCGGGATGAATTCACCCCTCCACTTT
TRBV20-1	NA	NA	TRBJ1-2	CSANRQVGYGYTF	TGCAGTGCTAACCGACAGGTTGGCTATGGCTACACCTTC
TRBV6-2/TRBV6-3	NA	NA	TRBJ1-6	CASSSSNSPLHF	TGTGCCAGCAGTTCCTCCAATTCACCCCTCCACTTT
TRBV29-1	NA	NA	TRBJ1-1	CSHFRGTEAFF	TGCAGCCATTTTAGGGGGACTGAAGCTTTCTTT
TRBV20-1	NA	TRBD2	TRBJ2-6	CSATAGGGTANVLTF	TGCAGTGCTACGGCGGGAGGGGGAACGGCCAACGTCCTGACTTTC
TRBV2	NA	NA	TRBJ1-2	CASVGNTYGGYTF	TGTGCCAGCGTTGGGAATACCTACGGTGGCTACACCTTC
TRBV27	NA	NA	TRBJ1-4	CASSPRGTNEKLFF	TGTGCCAGCAGTCCACGGGGGACTAATGAAAAACTGTTTTTT
TRBV29-1	NA	NA	TRBJ1-3	CSVVAGFGNTIYF	TGCAGCGTTGTAGCGGGATTTGGAAACACCATATATTTT
TRBV20-1	NA	TRBD1	TRBJ2-5	CSAPTGEETQYF	TGCAGTGCTCCGACAGGGGAAGAGACCCAGTACTTC
TRBV15	NA	NA	TRBJ1-1	CATSMVNTEAFF	TGTGCCACCAGCATGGTGAACACTGAAGCTTTCTTT
TRBV20-1	NA	NA	TRBJ2-7	CSADLQGTYEQYF	TGCAGTGCCGACCTACAGGGTACCTACGAGCAGTACTTC
TRBV29-1	NA	NA	TRBJ2-7	CSVARGSGYEQYF	TGCAGCGTGGCACGGGGGTCTGGGTACGAGCAGTACTTC
TRBV29-1	once	TRBD1	TRBJ1-2	CSVEGGQYEGTF	TGCAGCGTTGAAGGGGGACAGTATGAGGGCACCTTC
TRBV5-4	NA	TRBD1	TRBJ1-6	CASSAGTGLRSSYNSPLHF	TGTGCCAGCAGCGCCGGGACAGGCCTCCGGAGCTCCTATAATTCACCCCTCCACTTT
TRBV29-1	NA	NA	TRBJ2-3	CSVGGQGGITDTQYF	TGCAGCGTTGGGGGTCAGGGAGGTATCACAGATACGCAGTATTTT
TRBV19	NA	NA	TRBJ1-6	CASSGGQYNSPLHF	TGTGCCAGTAGTGGTGGGCAGTATAATTCACCCCTCCACTTT
TRBV28	NA	NA	TRBJ2-5	CASSGSARETQYF	TGTGCCAGCAGCGGTTCCGCTCGAGAGACCCAGTACTTC
TRBV6-6	NA	NA	TRBJ1-1	CASKGSVNTEAFF	TGTGCCAGCAAGGGGAGCGTTAACACTGAAGCTTTCTTT
TRBV20-1	NA	TRBD1	TRBJ2-3	CSARDRGLRDTQYF	TGCAGTGCGAGGGACAGGGGGTTACGAGATACGCAGTATTTT